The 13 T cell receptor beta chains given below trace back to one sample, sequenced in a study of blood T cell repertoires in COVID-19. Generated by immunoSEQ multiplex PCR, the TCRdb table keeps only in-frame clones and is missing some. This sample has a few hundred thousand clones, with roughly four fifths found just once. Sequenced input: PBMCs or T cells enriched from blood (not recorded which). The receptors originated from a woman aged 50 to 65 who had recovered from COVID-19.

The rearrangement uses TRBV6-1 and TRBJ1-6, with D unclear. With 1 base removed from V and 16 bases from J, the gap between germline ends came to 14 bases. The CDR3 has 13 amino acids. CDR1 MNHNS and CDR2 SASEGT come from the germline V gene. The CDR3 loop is CASSEDGGGQLHF. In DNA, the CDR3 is TGTGCCAGCAGTGAAGACGGCGGAGGGCAGCTCCACTTT.

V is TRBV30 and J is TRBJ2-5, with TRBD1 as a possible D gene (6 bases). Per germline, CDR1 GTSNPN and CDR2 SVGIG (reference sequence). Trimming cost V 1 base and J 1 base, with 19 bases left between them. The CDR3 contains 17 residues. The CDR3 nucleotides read TGTGCCTGGAGTGGTGTAGCGAGGGACACAATCCAAGAGACCCAGTACTTC. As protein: CAWSGVARDTIQETQYF.

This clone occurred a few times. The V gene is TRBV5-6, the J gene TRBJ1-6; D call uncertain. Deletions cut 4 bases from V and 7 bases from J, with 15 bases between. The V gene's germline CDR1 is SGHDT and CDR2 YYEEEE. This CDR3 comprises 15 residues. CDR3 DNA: TGTGCCAGCAGCCTGATAAGCCAGACAAATTCACCCCTCCACTTT. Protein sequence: CASSLISQTNSPLHF.

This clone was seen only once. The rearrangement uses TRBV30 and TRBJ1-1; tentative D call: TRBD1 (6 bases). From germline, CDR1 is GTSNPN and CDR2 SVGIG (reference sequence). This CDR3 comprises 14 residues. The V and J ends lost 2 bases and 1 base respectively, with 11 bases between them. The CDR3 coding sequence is TGTGCCTGGAGTACAGGGAAGGCGAACACTGAAGCTTTCTTT. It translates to CAWSTGKANTEAFF.

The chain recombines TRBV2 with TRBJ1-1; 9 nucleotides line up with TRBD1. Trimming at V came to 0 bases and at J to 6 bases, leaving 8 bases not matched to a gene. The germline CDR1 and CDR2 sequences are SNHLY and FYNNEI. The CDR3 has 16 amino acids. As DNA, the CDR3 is TGTGCCAGCAGTGAAGCCCTGGGACAGGGAGGATCTGAAGCTTTCTTT. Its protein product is CASSEALGQGGSEAFF.

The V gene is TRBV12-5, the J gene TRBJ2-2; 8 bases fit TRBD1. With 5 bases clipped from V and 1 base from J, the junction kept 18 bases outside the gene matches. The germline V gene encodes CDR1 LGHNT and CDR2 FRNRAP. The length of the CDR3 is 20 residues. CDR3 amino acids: CASGLTSPLGTGQNTGELFF. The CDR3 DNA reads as TGTGCTAGTGGTCTCACGTCCCCCCTCGGGACAGGCCAGAACACCGGGGAGCTGTTTTTT.

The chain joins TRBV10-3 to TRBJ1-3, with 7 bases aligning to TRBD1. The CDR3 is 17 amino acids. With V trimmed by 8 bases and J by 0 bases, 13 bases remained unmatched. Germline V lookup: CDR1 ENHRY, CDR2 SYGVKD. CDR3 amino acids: CAIQRSGQTSSGNTIYF. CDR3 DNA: TGTGCCATCCAAAGGTCGGGACAGACAAGCTCTGGAAACACCATATATTTT.

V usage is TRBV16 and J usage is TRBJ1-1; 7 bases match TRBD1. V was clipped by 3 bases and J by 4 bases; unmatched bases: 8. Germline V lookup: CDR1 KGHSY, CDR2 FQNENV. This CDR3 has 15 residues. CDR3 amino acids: CASSHRDRVGTEAFF. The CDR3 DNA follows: TGTGCCAGCAGCCACCGAGACAGGGTGGGCACTGAAGCTTTCTTT. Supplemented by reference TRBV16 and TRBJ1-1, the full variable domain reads GEEVAQTPKHLVRGEGQKAKLYCAPIKGHSYVFWYQQVLKNEFKFLISFQNENVFDETGMPKERFSAKCLPNSPCSLEIQATKLEDSAVYFCASSHRDRVGTEAFFGQGTRLTVV.

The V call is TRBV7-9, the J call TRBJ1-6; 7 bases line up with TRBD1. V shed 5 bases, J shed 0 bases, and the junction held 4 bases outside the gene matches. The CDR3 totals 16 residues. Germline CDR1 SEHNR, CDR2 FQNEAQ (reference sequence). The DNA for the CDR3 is TGTGCCAGCAGCCCGGGACAGAGCTCCTATAATTCACCCCTCCACTTT. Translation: CASSPGQSSYNSPLHF.

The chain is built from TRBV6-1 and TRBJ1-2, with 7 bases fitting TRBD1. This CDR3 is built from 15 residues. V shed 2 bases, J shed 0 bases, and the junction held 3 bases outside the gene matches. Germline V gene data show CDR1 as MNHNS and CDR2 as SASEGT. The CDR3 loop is CASSEYRGANYGYTF. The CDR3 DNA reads TGTGCCAGCAGTGAATACAGGGGTGCTAACTATGGCTACACCTTC.

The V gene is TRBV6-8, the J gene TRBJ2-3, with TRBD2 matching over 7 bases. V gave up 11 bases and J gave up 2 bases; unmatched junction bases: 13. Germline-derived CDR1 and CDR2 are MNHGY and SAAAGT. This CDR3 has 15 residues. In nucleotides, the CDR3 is TGTGCCCCCACTTGGCGGGAGATCCCCACAGATACGCAGTATTTT. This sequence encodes CAPTWREIPTDTQYF.

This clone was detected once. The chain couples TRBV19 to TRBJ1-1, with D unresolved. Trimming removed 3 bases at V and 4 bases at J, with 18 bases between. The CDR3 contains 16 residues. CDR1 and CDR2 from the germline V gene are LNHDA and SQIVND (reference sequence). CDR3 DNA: TGTGCCAGTAGTATTTTGGTGTCACTCCACGCCACTGAAGCTTTCTTT. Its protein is CASSILVSLHATEAFF. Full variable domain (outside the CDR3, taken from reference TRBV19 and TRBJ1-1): DGGITQSPKYLFRKEGQNVTLSCEQNLNHDAMYWYRQDPGQGLRLIYYSQIVNDFQKGDIAEGYSVSREKKESFPLTVTSAQKNPTAFYLCASSILVSLHATEAFFGQGTRLTVV.

The CDR3 coding sequence is TGTGCCAGCAGCTTAGCGGGCGTTGGCTTGAACACTGAAGCTTTCTTT. Residues: CASSLAGVGLNTEAFF. V is TRBV7-2 and J is TRBJ1-1; D not resolved. This CDR3 is 16 amino acids long. V gave up 0 bases and J gave up 0 bases, with 11 bases separating them. Germline lookup yields CDR1 SGHTA and CDR2 FQGNSA. Using reference TRBV7-2 and TRBJ1-1 for the parts outside the CDR3, the full variable domain is GAGVSQSPSNKVTEKGKDVELRCDPISGHTALYWYRQSLGQGLEFLIYFQGNSAPDKSGLPSDRFSAERTGGSVSTLTIQRTQQEDSAVYLCASSLAGVGLNTEAFFGQGTRLTVV.